Reported below is one T cell receptor (beta chain). Its matching antigen is unknown. This specimen belongs to a study of cytomegalovirus exposure and HLA in healthy donors. Study summary: Per a later analysis, the roughly 670 first-cohort and 120 or so validation repertoires shared one platform.

Donors came from a validation cohort of 90 to 150 subjects, distinct from the first 666-subject cohort. Deletions cut 2 bases from V and 2 bases from J, with 12 bases between. CDR1 and CDR2 from the germline V gene are WSHSY and SAAADI. CDR3 length equals 15 residues. Generated by immunoSEQ multiplex PCR, the TCRdb table keeps only in-frame clones and is missing some. The table lists tens of thousands of clones, about 93% of them singletons, with more than 2.5% in the top ten. Findings and limits, study-wide: Confirmation was obtained in vitro that three CMV-associated chains are specific for CMV antigens. The study flagged some 170 TCR beta chains as cytomegalovirus-associated.

Input material: PBMCs. This chain connects TRBV10-2 to TRBJ2-5; a weak D match, TRBD1 (6 bases). The receptor comes from a young man in good health and CMV-seronegative. CDR3 sequence: CASSEQGLRQETQYF. DNA for the CDR3: TGCGCCAGCAGTGAGCAGGGGCTAAGGCAAGAGACCCAGTACTTC.